This TCR beta chain emerged from a study of blood T cell repertoires in COVID-19. Data came from immunoSEQ multiplex PCR; TCRdb stores just in-frame clones and leaves some out. The sample yields 150,000 to 200,000 clones, roughly 79% seen once. This clonotype originated in a woman aged 80 or over with COVID-19, enrolled during active disease. Sequences were obtained from peripheral blood.

The CDR3 region is CASSQELPSGNTIYF. The DNA of the CDR3 is TGTGCCAGCAGCCAAGAACTGCCCTCTGGAAACACCATATATTTT. The chain is built from TRBV14 and TRBJ1-3; unclear D gene. The CDR3 runs 15 residues. V lost 0 bases, J lost 0 bases, and 6 bases lay in between. Germline CDR1 and CDR2: SGHDN and FVKESK.